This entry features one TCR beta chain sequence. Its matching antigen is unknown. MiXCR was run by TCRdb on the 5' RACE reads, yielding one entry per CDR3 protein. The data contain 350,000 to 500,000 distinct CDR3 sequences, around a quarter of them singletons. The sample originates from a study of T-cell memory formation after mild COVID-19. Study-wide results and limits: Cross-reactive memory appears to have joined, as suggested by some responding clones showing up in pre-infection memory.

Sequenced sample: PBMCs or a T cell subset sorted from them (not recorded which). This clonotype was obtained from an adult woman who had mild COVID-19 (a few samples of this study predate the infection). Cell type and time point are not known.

The CDR3 coding sequence is TGTGCCAGCAAACCGGGCCGCTCCTACAATGAGCAGTTCTTC. Its translation: CASKPGRSYNEQFF. The chain employs TRBV12-3 or TRBV12-4 and TRBJ2-1; D gene uncertain. The V end lost 7 bases, the J end lost 0 bases, and 10 bases lay between the germline ends. CDR3 length equals 14 residues.